This is a list of T cell receptor beta chains from one sample in a study of cytomegalovirus exposure and HLA in healthy donors. Produced via immunoSEQ multiplex PCR; TCRdb's table is partial and in-frame only. Here the sample spans some 100,000 clones, about 74% being singletons. The sequenced sample consisted of PBMCs. These receptors originate from a young woman in good health and CMV-seropositive. CDR3s include the opening cysteine and the closing phenylalanine or tryptophan. A D gene is named only where the DNA matches it firmly. Only part of the rows carry a size: once, few, many, or a class if the clone is expanded.

clone_size j_call d_call v_call cdr3_nt cdr3_aa
. TRBJ2-7 . TRBV5-6 TGTGCCAGCAGCTTGGGGGACTTGTACGAGCAGTACTTC CASSLGDLYEQYF
. TRBJ1-1 . TRBV27 TGTGCCAGCAGTTTCAACCCAGTAAACACTGAAGCTTTCTTT CASSFNPVNTEAFF
few TRBJ2-3 TRBD1 TRBV27 TGTGCCAGCAGTTTAGTCGGACAGGTCACAGATACGCAGTATTTT CASSLVGQVTDTQYF
. TRBJ2-7 . TRBV7-9 TGTGCCAGCAGCCAGTCTTACCTCTACGAGCAGTACTTC CASSQSYLYEQYF
. TRBJ2-1 TRBD2 TRBV4-1 TGCGCCAGCAGCCCCCGTAGCGGGAGTCGCGATGAGCAGTTCTTC CASSPRSGSRDEQFF
once TRBJ2-7 TRBD2 TRBV28 TGTGCCAGCAGGCTAGCGGGAGGGCCGCACGAGCAGTACTTC CASRLAGGPHEQYF
. TRBJ2-7 . TRBV6-5 TGTGCCAGCAATCACCTTAGCGAGCAGTACTTC CASNHLSEQYF
. TRBJ1-1 TRBD1 TRBV7-8 TGTGCCAGCAGTTTACTCCCGGGACAGGGTTTAACTGAAGCTTTCTTT CASSLLPGQGLTEAFF
. TRBJ2-7 TRBD2 TRBV7-3 TGTGCCAGCAGCTTAGTAGCGGGAGCCTACGAGCAGTACTTC CASSLVAGAYEQYF
once TRBJ2-7 . TRBV6-5 TGTGCCAGCAGTTACTCGAGGGACCCGGGGGACGAGCAGTACTTC CASSYSRDPGDEQYF
few TRBJ2-7 TRBD2 TRBV7-9 TGTGCCAGCAGCTTTCGGGAGGCCTCCTACGAGCAGTACTTC CASSFREASYEQYF
. TRBJ1-4 . TRBV5-6 TGTGCCAGCAGCTTGGTAGGGGGGGCTAATGAAAAACTGTTTTTT CASSLVGGANEKLFF
. TRBJ2-3 TRBD1 TRBV13 TGTGCCAGCAGTGACAGGGGGTGGAGAGATACGCAGTATTTT CASSDRGWRDTQYF
once TRBJ2-2 TRBD2 TRBV9 TGTGCCAGCAGCGTAGGCCTAGCGGAGACCGGGGAGCTGTTTTTT CASSVGLAETGELFF
few TRBJ1-4 TRBD1 TRBV4-3 TGCGCCAGCAGCCAAGGGACAGGCGGAGAAAAACTGTTTTTT CASSQGTGGEKLFF
. TRBJ2-6 . TRBV19 TGTGCCAGCCGGACGGCGGGGTTTATCTCTGGGGCCAACGTCCTGACTTTC CASRTAGFISGANVLTF
. TRBJ1-2 . TRBV29-1 TGCAGCGTTAAAAAGGTTGGGGCCTATGGCTACACCTTC CSVKKVGAYGYTF
. TRBJ2-7 . TRBV18 TGTGCCAGCTCACCACCGGCCCTCGGGGGACTGTACTTC CASSPPALGGLYF
. TRBJ1-2 TRBD1 TRBV7-2 TGTGCCAGCAGCTTGGGACAGGGATATGGCTACACCTTC CASSLGQGYGYTF
. TRBJ1-1 . TRBV19 TGTGCCACCCAGCCGGGACGGGAGAGGACTGAAGCTTTCTTT CATQPGRERTEAFF
. TRBJ1-1 . TRBV25-1 TGTGCCAGCAGTGCTGGACTGATGAACACTGAAGCTTTCTTT CASSAGLMNTEAFF
. TRBJ2-7 . TRBV27 TGTGCCAGCAGGACTAGTTACGAGCAGTACTTC CASRTSYEQYF
. TRBJ1-1 . TRBV29-1 TGCAGCGTTGAAGGGAGGGGCACTGAAGCTTTCTTT CSVEGRGTEAFF
. TRBJ2-5 . TRBV29-1 TGCAGCGTCCCTCCCACACCCCAAGAGACCCAGTACTTC CSVPPTPQETQYF
. TRBJ1-1 . TRBV4-1 TGCGCCAGCAGCCAAGATCAGGGAAGCACTGAAGCTTTCTTT CASSQDQGSTEAFF
. TRBJ2-4 TRBD2 TRBV30 TGTGCCTGGAGTATTAGCGGGAGAGCCAAAAACATTCAGTACTTC CAWSISGRAKNIQYF
. TRBJ2-5 . TRBV5-6 TGTGCCAGCAGCCCCTCCTTTGCGGGGGAGACCCAGTACTTC CASSPSFAGETQYF
once TRBJ2-3 . TRBV4-3 TGCGCCAGCAGCCAAGGTGACTATAGCACAGATACGCAGTATTTT CASSQGDYSTDTQYF
. TRBJ2-7 TRBD2 TRBV19 TGTGCCAGTAGCACCCTAGCGGGAGCTTACGAGCAGTACTTC CASSTLAGAYEQYF
once TRBJ2-3 . TRBV4-3 TGCGCCAGCAGCCAGGAGAAGAGCACAGATACGCAGTATTTT CASSQEKSTDTQYF
. TRBJ2-7 . TRBV7-9 TGTGCCAGCAGCTCTCCGGGACTGAAACATTACGAGCAGTACTTC CASSSPGLKHYEQYF